The 27 T cell receptor beta chains given below trace back to one sample, sequenced in a study of blood T cell repertoires in COVID-19. Sequencing was performed with immunoSEQ multiplex PCR; in TCRdb, only in-frame clones are kept and a portion is missing. There are hundreds of thousands of clones in the sample; 89% occur only once, and around 4.8% lies in the top ten. The sample taken for sequencing was PBMCs or T cells enriched from blood (not recorded which). These receptors were collected from a man between 60 and 70 years old who had recovered from COVID-19.

The V call is TRBV14, the J call TRBJ2-1; 10 bases fit TRBD2. The germline V gene has CDR1 SGHDN and CDR2 FVKESK. V shed 4 bases and J 5 bases; nucleotides not matched to a gene: 2. The CDR3 spans 14 residues. The CDR3: CASSLAGGNNEQFF. CDR3 nucleotide sequence: TGTGCCAGCAGCCTAGCGGGAGGTAACAATGAGCAGTTCTTC.

This clone has a handful of counts. V gene TRBV7-2 combines with J gene TRBJ1-4; D is perhaps TRBD1 (6 bases). V lost 4 bases and J 5 bases, leaving 8 bases between the germline ends. The CDR3 is 13 residues long. Germline loops: CDR1 SGHTA, CDR2 FQGNSA. The CDR3: CASSYGQNEKLFF. The CDR3 DNA is TGTGCCAGCAGCTACGGACAGAATGAAAAACTGTTTTTT.

CDR3 bases: TGTGCCTGGAGTGTACGAGGGACAGGGGATTCACCCCTCCACTTT. Translation gives CAWSVRGTGDSPLHF. V usage is TRBV30 and J usage is TRBJ1-6; TRBD1 agrees at 10 bases. The length of the CDR3 is 15 residues. CDR1 is GTSNPN and CDR2 is SVGIG in the germline V gene (reference sequence). The V segment lost 0 bases and the J segment 8 bases; nucleotides outside the gene matches: 4.

This chain connects TRBV3-1 (or the pseudogene TRBV3-2) to TRBJ1-5, with D perhaps TRBD1 (6 bases). Germline CDR1 LGHDT, CDR2 YNNKEL (reference sequence). The V end was cut by 4 bases, the J end by 5 bases, with 9 bases between. The CDR3 sequence is 13 residues long. The CDR3 here is CASSRDTYQPQHF. The CDR3 region has the DNA TGTGCCAGCAGCCGGGACACTTATCAGCCCCAGCATTTT.

The chain employs TRBV9 and TRBJ1-2; D remains unclear. CDR1 and CDR2 (germline): SGDLS, YYNGEE. V lost 0 bases to trimming and J lost 3 bases, with 9 bases between them. The CDR3 has 14 residues. This CDR3 reads CASSVEAAHYGYTF. For the CDR3, the DNA is TGTGCCAGCAGCGTAGAGGCAGCGCACTATGGCTACACCTTC.

The chain recombines TRBV15 with TRBJ2-7; D call uncertain. Germline-derived CDR1 and CDR2 are LNHNV and YYDKDF (reference sequence). V gave up 1 base and J gave up 7 bases, with 11 bases separating them. CDR3 size: 13 residues. CDR3 loop: CATSRAVTPEQYF. For the CDR3, the DNA is TGTGCCACCAGCAGAGCTGTGACACCTGAGCAGTACTTC.

J is TRBJ2-2 and V is TRBV12-5, with 7 bases aligning to TRBD1. V was pared by 6 bases and J by 0 bases, with 1 base of the junction left unmatched. The CDR3 contains 14 residues. Germline CDR1 LGHNT, CDR2 FRNRAP. The DNA of the CDR3 is TGTGCTAGTGGGACAGGGTCGAACACCGGGGAGCTGTTTTTT. Translated: CASGTGSNTGELFF.

The chain employs TRBV15 and TRBJ2-1; TRBD2 is a possible D gene (5 bases). The CDR3 length is 18 residues. The germline V gene has CDR1 LNHNV and CDR2 YYDKDF (reference sequence). V was trimmed by 0 bases and J by 4 bases, leaving 19 bases between them. The CDR3 reads CATSRDREPTRYYNEQFF. The CDR3 coding sequence is TGTGCCACCAGCAGAGATCGGGAACCTACTAGGTATTACAATGAGCAGTTCTTC.

The CDR3 DNA follows: TGTGCCAGCAGTTTCGTTGAGACCCAGTACTTC. It translates to CASSFVETQYF. The chain links TRBV6-2 or TRBV6-3 to TRBJ2-5; D uncertain. Deletions cut 4 bases from V and 5 bases from J, with 5 bases between. Germline V gene lookup returns CDR1 MNHEY and CDR2 SVGEGT. CDR3 size: 11 residues.

V gene TRBV6-5 combines with J gene TRBJ2-7; TRBD1 matches 12 bases. CDR1 MNHEY and CDR2 SVGAGI come from the germline V gene. The CDR3 contains 14 residues. J lost 3 bases, V lost 6 bases, and 3 bases had no gene match. CDR3 coding DNA: TGTGCCAGCAGCGGGACAGGGGGCAGCTACGAGCAGTACTTC. Protein: CASSGTGGSYEQYF.

The rearrangement links TRBV2 to TRBJ2-3; 8 bases agree with TRBD1. CDR3 size: 14 residues. V lost 6 bases to trimming and J lost 5 bases; unmatched junction nucleotides: 7. Germline V CDR1 and CDR2: SNHLY, FYNNEI. CDR3 loop: CASSPGGAGDTQYF. For the CDR3, the DNA is TGTGCCAGCAGCCCAGGGGGCGCGGGAGATACGCAGTATTTT.

The chain has TRBV7-9 and TRBJ1-2; D remains ambiguous. The CDR3 has 13 amino acids. Germline CDR1 and CDR2: SEHNR and FQNEAQ (reference sequence). Between the trimmed V and J ends, which lost 5 bases and 1 base, there was a span of 8 bases. CDR3 sequence reads: CASSGQDNYGYTF. CDR3 sequence (DNA): TGTGCCAGCAGCGGGCAGGATAACTATGGCTACACCTTC. Supplemented by reference TRBV7-9 and TRBJ1-2, the full variable domain reads DTGVSQNPRHKITKRGQNVTFRCDPISEHNRLYWYRQTLGQGPEFLTYFQNEAQLEKSRLLSDRFSAERPKGSFSTLEIQRTEQGDSAMYLCASSGQDNYGYTFGSGTRLTVV.

This clone was picked up one time. The rearrangement links TRBV15 to TRBJ2-1, with 7 bases fitting TRBD2. CDR1 is LNHNV and CDR2 is YYDKDF in the germline V gene (reference sequence). J lost 6 bases, V lost 3 bases, and 5 bases had no gene match. This CDR3 spans 14 amino acids. This CDR3 is CATSRVGRVNEQFF. CDR3 bases: TGTGCCACCAGCAGGGTAGGGAGGGTCAATGAGCAGTTCTTC.

J is TRBJ1-5 and V is TRBV18; D might be TRBD1 (6 bases). Germline V gene lookup returns CDR1 KGHSH and CDR2 LQKENI. V dropped 6 bases and J dropped 4 bases, with 22 bases sitting between them. This CDR3 is 17 amino acids long. DNA of the CDR3: TGTGCCAGCTCTCCGCGGGGGACACCCGATTCTAATCAGCCCCAGCATTTT. This codes for CASSPRGTPDSNQPQHF.

The chain couples TRBV18 to TRBJ2-7; maybe TRBD2 (6 bases). The CDR3 contains 18 residues. V was pared by 2 bases and J by 0 bases, with 20 bases between. In germline, CDR1 is KGHSH, CDR2 LQKENI. This CDR3 reads CASSPSLNRGSNSYEQYF. The CDR3, as DNA: TGTGCCAGCTCACCATCGTTGAATCGGGGGAGTAACTCCTACGAGCAGTACTTC.

The chain recombines TRBV4-1 with TRBJ1-4, with 12 bases matching TRBD1. The germline V gene has CDR1 MGHRA and CDR2 YSYEKL. With V trimmed by 3 bases and J by 7 bases, 6 bases remained unmatched. CDR3 size: 16 residues. The CDR3 region has the DNA TGCGCCAGCAGCCAGGGACAGGGGGCCCTGACTGAAAAACTGTTTTTT. Translating it yields CASSQGQGALTEKLFF.

The V call is TRBV5-4, the J call TRBJ2-5; 13 bases agree with TRBD2. Per the germline V gene, CDR1 is SGHNT and CDR2 is YYREEE (reference sequence). There are 17 residues in the CDR3. With 0 bases clipped from V and 5 bases from J, the junction kept 7 bases outside the gene matches. The CDR3 protein is CASSLAQGTSGTETQYF. CDR3 in DNA: TGTGCCAGCAGCTTGGCCCAGGGGACTAGCGGGACGGAGACCCAGTACTTC.

The chain combines TRBV9 with TRBJ1-1; no firm D call. CDR1 and CDR2 (germline): SGDLS, YYNGEE. This CDR3 region has 13 residues. V dropped 0 bases and J dropped 1 base, with 4 bases sitting between them. As DNA, the CDR3 is TGTGCCAGCAGCGTAGTCAGGAACACTGAAGCTTTCTTT. It translates to CASSVVRNTEAFF.

This clone has more than one count but fewer than ten. V gene TRBV9 combines with J gene TRBJ2-7; possible D gene TRBD2, 6 bases. The CDR3 covers 16 residues. From germline, CDR1 is SGDLS and CDR2 YYNGEE. Trimming removed 0 bases at V and 1 base at J, with 14 bases between. CDR3 sequence reads: CASSVDGGAGSYEQYF. DNA for the CDR3: TGTGCCAGCAGCGTAGATGGCGGGGCGGGATCCTACGAGCAGTACTTC.

As to this clone: One junction end disagrees with the germline gene, perhaps due to a read error. The rearrangement uses TRBV5-1 and TRBJ1-1; no clear D. The CDR3 has 13 residues. The germline gives CDR1 SGHRS, CDR2 YFSETQ. CDR3 region: CASSLVYDTEAFF. CDR3 coding DNA: TGCGCCAGCAGCTTGGTGTACGACACTGAAGCTTTTTTT.

The chain carries TRBV6-2 or TRBV6-3 and TRBJ2-5; possible D gene TRBD1, 5 bases. V was trimmed by 5 bases and J by 0 bases, leaving 10 bases between them. The CDR3 is 14 amino acids. Germline CDR1 MNHEY, CDR2 SVGEGT. The CDR3 DNA sequence: TGTGCCAGCAGTCGACAGACGGACCAAGAGACCCAGTACTTC. Amino acid sequence: CASSRQTDQETQYF.

The CDR3 here is CASSPHRSTGFGGYTF. The CDR3 DNA is TGTGCCAGCAGTCCCCACCGCTCGACTGGATTTGGTGGCTACACCTTC. V gene TRBV28 combines with J gene TRBJ1-2; D not resolved. With 5 bases removed from V and 7 bases from J, the gap between germline ends came to 23 bases. This CDR3 is built from 16 residues. The germline V gene encodes CDR1 MDHEN and CDR2 SYDVKM.

The rearrangement joins TRBV6-1 to TRBJ2-7; D gene ambiguous. Germline CDR1 and CDR2: MNHNS and SASEGT. CDR3 size: 11 residues. V shed 3 bases and J shed 7 bases, with 7 bases lying between them. CDR3 nucleotide sequence: TGTGCCAGCAGTGATTTTTTAGAGCAGTACTTC. This sequence encodes CASSDFLEQYF.

This clone showed up just once. The chain recombines TRBV19 with TRBJ2-7; D ambiguous. The CDR3 has 13 residues. The V and J ends lost 3 bases and 0 bases respectively, with 6 bases between them. The germline gives CDR1 LNHDA, CDR2 SQIVND (reference sequence). Written as DNA, the CDR3 is TGTGCCAGTAGTATTCCGGTCTCCTACGAGCAGTACTTC. It yields the protein CASSIPVSYEQYF.

The V call is TRBV28, the J call TRBJ1-2; 7 bases map to TRBD1. Germline lookup yields CDR1 MDHEN and CDR2 SYDVKM. The CDR3 length is 15 residues. Trimming at V came to 5 bases and at J to 2 bases, leaving 8 bases not matched to a gene. In nucleotides, the CDR3 is TGTGCCAGCAGTCTAGGGCCGGGACAGAACTATGGCTACACCTTC. The encoded protein is CASSLGPGQNYGYTF.

The CDR3, as DNA: TGTGCCAGTAGTAACCCCCCATCTAGCGGGAGTTACAATGAGCAGTTCTTC. Protein sequence: CASSNPPSSGSYNEQFF. The chain links TRBV19 to TRBJ2-1, with 10 bases fitting TRBD2. The CDR3 has 17 residues. V shed 4 bases and J 4 bases; nucleotides not matched to a gene: 10. Germline V gene lookup returns CDR1 LNHDA and CDR2 SQIVND (reference sequence).

The CDR3 is CASSDQTGVGQPQHF. As DNA, the CDR3 is TGTGCCAGCAGTGACCAGACAGGGGTGGGTCAGCCCCAGCATTTT. V is TRBV25-1 and J is TRBJ1-5; 8 bases match TRBD1. The CDR3 totals 15 residues. Germline trimming cut 3 bases from V and 6 bases from J; bases unmatched to any gene: 7. Germline CDR1 and CDR2: MGHDK and SYGVNS.